These 6 T cell receptor beta chains were all obtained from the same sample, sequenced in a study of T cell responses to AZD1222 COVID-19 vaccine. Repertoires were generated with immunoSEQ multiplex PCR, while TCRdb's copy carries only in-frame clones and drops some. The sample carries roughly 200,000 clones, roughly 91% recorded once. The source was peripheral blood, collected on day 0 of MenACWY control vaccination. These receptors were collected from an adult in good health.

The rearrangement links TRBV19 to TRBJ2-1; D call uncertain. Germline V CDR1 and CDR2: LNHDA, SQIVND (reference sequence). CDR3 length: 15 amino acids. Trimming pared 6 bases from V and 6 bases from J, leaving 18 bases between. This CDR3 is CASSSGVAALNEQFF. Written as DNA, the CDR3 is TGTGCCAGTAGCTCTGGCGTGGCCGCCCTCAATGAGCAGTTCTTC.

A remark on this clone: Germline and junction disagree at one end, which may indicate a read error. V usage is TRBV11-2 and J usage is TRBJ1-1; D is unclear. The germline CDR1 and CDR2 sequences are SGHAT and FQNNGV. This CDR3 comprises 13 residues. This CDR3 reads CASSLQLNTEAFF. CDR3 nucleotide sequence: TGTGCTAGCAGCTTGCAACTGAACACTGAAGCTTTCTTT. The full variable domain, rest sourced from reference TRBV11-2 and TRBJ1-1, is EAGVAQSPRYKIIEKRQSVAFWCNPISGHATLYWYQQILGQGPKLLIQFQNNGVVDDSQLPKDRFSAERLKGVDSTLKIQPAKLEDSAVYLCASSLQLNTEAFFGQGTRLTVV.

This chain connects TRBV6-1 to TRBJ2-7; D may be TRBD1 (6 bases). The CDR3 has 15 residues. Per the germline V gene, CDR1 is MNHNS and CDR2 is SASEGT. Trimming stripped 0 bases from V and 0 bases from J, with 9 bases between. CDR3 DNA sequence: TGTGCCAGCAGTGAAGCGTGGGACATCTCCTACGAGCAGTACTTC. Protein: CASSEAWDISYEQYF.

This chain links TRBV5-4 with TRBJ1-5; D possibly corresponds to TRBD1 (6 bases). The germline CDR1 and CDR2 sequences are SGHNT and YYREEE (reference sequence). V was pared by 5 bases and J by 8 bases, with 17 bases between. CDR3 size: 14 residues. The CDR3 reads CASSHGQSGEPQHF. DNA of the CDR3: TGTGCCAGCAGTCATGGACAGTCAGGGGAGCCCCAGCATTTT.

J is TRBJ1-2 and V is TRBV10-3, with TRBD1 as a possible D gene (5 bases). The germline CDR1 and CDR2 sequences are ENHRY and SYGVKD. The V end lost 4 bases, the J end lost 0 bases, and 6 bases lay between the germline ends. The CDR3 covers 13 residues. The CDR3 loop reads CAISAGPNYGYTF. The CDR3 coding sequence is TGTGCCATCAGTGCGGGGCCTAACTATGGCTACACCTTC.

The gene calls are TRBV5-4 and TRBJ1-2; D gene unclear. The V gene's germline CDR1 is SGHNT and CDR2 YYREEE (reference sequence). The CDR3 runs 13 residues. V was cut by 3 bases and J by 2 bases, with 8 bases left in between. The CDR3 region has the DNA TGTGCCAGCAGCTACGACACGAACTATGGCTACACCTTC. This codes for CASSYDTNYGYTF.